A selection of T cell receptor beta chains follows, all from one sample in a study of T-cell memory formation after mild COVID-19. TCRdb reanalysed the 5' RACE reads using MiXCR and keeps one entry per CDR3 protein. This table has around 390,000 distinct CDR3 sequences, roughly 15% appearing once. Sequencing used PBMCs or a T cell subset sorted from them (not recorded which). The receptor source for this set is a man aged 18 to 30 who had mild COVID-19 (a few samples of this study predate the infection). Cell type and time point are not known. The CDR3 runs from the conserved cysteine through the conserved F or W. D genes are given only for firm matches. The size of a clone is reported for some rows only, either as once, few or many, or as a class for expanded clones.

cdr3_nt: TGTGCCAGCAGTGGGGGGGCCGCGAGTCCGGATACGCAGTATTTT
cdr3_aa: CASSGGAASPDTQYF
v_call: TRBV6-5
clone_size: -
j_call: TRBJ2-3
d_call: -

cdr3_nt: TGTGCCATCAGTGCACAAGGCAGCCCTGAAGCTTTCTTT
cdr3_aa: CAISAQGSPEAFF
v_call: TRBV10-3
clone_size: -
j_call: TRBJ1-1
d_call: -

cdr3_nt: TGTGCCAGCAGCCCTGACAGGGCCTTAGAGACCCAGTACTTC
cdr3_aa: CASSPDRALETQYF
v_call: TRBV5-6
clone_size: many
j_call: TRBJ2-5
d_call: TRBD1

cdr3_nt: TGTGCCAGCAGAGGGACAGGGGAAATTAATGAGCAGTTCTTC
cdr3_aa: CASRGTGEINEQFF
v_call: TRBV6-5
clone_size: few
j_call: TRBJ2-1
d_call: TRBD1

cdr3_nt: TGTGCCAGCCACCGGACAGGGGGCGAGGATACGCAGTATTTT
cdr3_aa: CASHRTGGEDTQYF
v_call: TRBV18
clone_size: -
j_call: TRBJ2-3
d_call: TRBD1

cdr3_nt: TGTGCCAGCAGACAGGAGGGACGCTATGGCTACACCTTC
cdr3_aa: CASRQEGRYGYTF
v_call: TRBV2
clone_size: -
j_call: TRBJ1-2
d_call: -

cdr3_nt: TGCGCCAGCAGCCAAGCGGGAGATACGCAGTATTTT
cdr3_aa: CASSQAGDTQYF
v_call: TRBV4-1
clone_size: many
j_call: TRBJ2-3
d_call: -

cdr3_nt: TGTGCCAGCCCTATTGAGCAGTTCTTC
cdr3_aa: CASPIEQFF
v_call: TRBV14
clone_size: few
j_call: TRBJ2-1
d_call: -

cdr3_nt: TGTGCCAGCAGCCCAAGCTTACAGGGGCCCCTTTCCTCTGGGGCCAACGTCCTGACTTTC
cdr3_aa: CASSPSLQGPLSSGANVLTF
v_call: TRBV7-9
clone_size: few
j_call: TRBJ2-6
d_call: TRBD1

cdr3_nt: TGCAGCGTTTGGGGTTCGGCTGGAAACACCATATATTTT
cdr3_aa: CSVWGSAGNTIYF
v_call: TRBV29-1
clone_size: few
j_call: TRBJ1-3
d_call: -

cdr3_nt: TGTGCCAGCAGTTCAGGGGGAAGTCAGCCCCAGCATTTT
cdr3_aa: CASSSGGSQPQHF
v_call: TRBV27
clone_size: few
j_call: TRBJ1-5
d_call: TRBD1